One sample yielded the 32 T cell receptor beta chains listed below, sequenced in a study of blood T cell repertoires in COVID-19. TCRdb keeps only in-frame clones here, not all; method: immunoSEQ multiplex PCR. The sample contains some 150,000 clones, approximately 85% of which appear only once. The sequencing sample was made of peripheral blood. The source is a man between 45 and 60 years old with acute or convalescent COVID-19.

This clone appeared a few times. The chain joins TRBV3-1 (or the pseudogene TRBV3-2) to TRBJ1-3; tentatively, D is TRBD1 (6 bases). V lost 0 bases and J 0 bases, leaving 9 bases between the germline ends. The CDR3 contains 16 residues. The germline V gene encodes CDR1 LGHDT and CDR2 YNNKEL (reference sequence). The CDR3 bases are TGTGCCAGCAGCCAAGAAACAGGGAGCTCTGGAAACACCATATATTTT. Translated: CASSQETGSSGNTIYF.

The rearrangement uses TRBV28 and TRBJ2-4; TRBD1 agrees at 12 bases. The CDR3 length is 16 residues. CDR1 MDHEN and CDR2 SYDVKM come from the germline V gene. Losses at the gene ends were 6 bases for V and 3 bases for J; bases not matched to a gene: 6. The CDR3 region has the DNA TGTGCCAGCAGGGGACAGGGGGCTGACGGCAAAAACATTCAGTACTTC. This encodes CASRGQGADGKNIQYF.

This rearrangement joins TRBV28 to TRBJ2-7, with a possible D match to TRBD2 (6 bases). Deletions cut 4 bases from V and 1 base from J, with 14 bases between. The CDR3 contains 15 residues. Germline CDR1 MDHEN, CDR2 SYDVKM. The CDR3 is CASSSAGLSSYEQYF. Written as DNA, the CDR3 is TGTGCCAGCAGTTCAGCGGGTTTATCGTCCTACGAGCAGTACTTC.

CDR3 protein: CASSPDGLAGAWPYTDTQYF. CDR3 nucleotide sequence: TGTGCCAGCAGCCCTGACGGACTAGCGGGGGCCTGGCCCTACACAGATACGCAGTATTTT. The genes are TRBV13 and TRBJ2-3, with 13 bases that match TRBD2. Germline CDR1 PRHDT, CDR2 FYEKMQ (reference sequence). The CDR3 spans 20 residues. V trimming: 5 bases; J trimming: 2 bases; junction bases outside the gene matches: 16.

The J gene is TRBJ2-3, the V gene TRBV27; no definite D call. The CDR3 covers 14 residues. From germline, CDR1 is MNHEY and CDR2 SMNVEV (reference sequence). Trimming cost V 2 bases and J 7 bases, with 13 bases left between them. In nucleotides, the CDR3 is TGTGCCAGCAGTTTAGTGATCGGGTACAATACGCAGTATTTT. The encoded protein is CASSLVIGYNTQYF.

The sample holds one count of this clone. The rearrangement links TRBV2 to TRBJ1-1, with 8 bases identical to TRBD1. The CDR3 runs 18 residues. Unmatched junction bases numbered 17, after V lost 8 bases and J lost 0 bases. Germline CDR1 and CDR2: SNHLY and FYNNEI. The CDR3 nucleotides read TGTGCCAGCCGCGAACCCGAACAGGGGGTAAGGGTGAACACTGAAGCTTTCTTT. Its protein is CASREPEQGVRVNTEAFF. Combining the CDR3 with reference TRBV2 and TRBJ1-1 gives the whole variable domain EPEVTQTPSHQVTQMGQEVILRCVPISNHLYFYWYRQILGQKVEFLVSFYNNEISEKSEIFDDQFSVERPDGSNFTLKIRSTKLEDSAMYFCASREPEQGVRVNTEAFFGQGTRLTVV.

The V and J genes are TRBV7-2 and TRBJ2-1; possibly TRBD2 for D (6 bases). The V end lost 1 base, the J end lost 4 bases, and 14 bases lay between the germline ends. This CDR3 region has 16 residues. Germline values: CDR1 SGHTA, CDR2 FQGNSA. The CDR3 region has the DNA TGTGCCAGCAGCTTAGGATTAGCTAGCGAGTACAATGAGCAGTTCTTC. This encodes CASSLGLASEYNEQFF.

This clone was seen more than once but under ten times. The chain is built from TRBV3-1 (or the pseudogene TRBV3-2) and TRBJ1-1; 7 bases line up with TRBD1. This CDR3 region has 12 residues. From germline, CDR1 is LGHDT and CDR2 YNNKEL (reference sequence). Germline trimming cut 4 bases from V and 9 bases from J; bases unmatched to any gene: 5. Written as DNA, the CDR3 is TGTGCCAGCAGCCCCCGGGACAGAAAAGCTTTCTTT. This gives the protein CASSPRDRKAFF.

The chain has TRBV5-4 and TRBJ1-6; 10 nucleotides line up with TRBD1. V was pared by 3 bases and J by 10 bases, with 10 bases of the junction left unmatched. CDR1 and CDR2 from the germline V gene are SGHNT and YYREEE (reference sequence). This CDR3 contains 16 residues. The CDR3 region has the DNA TGTGCCAGCAGCTGGGGAGTGAGACAGGGGGCCTCACCCCTCCACTTT. Protein product: CASSWGVRQGASPLHF.

The CDR3 sequence: CASSLGQSFTYNEQFF. DNA of the CDR3: TGTGCCAGCAGCTTAGGGCAGAGTTTCACCTACAATGAGCAGTTCTTC. This rearrangement joins TRBV7-3 to TRBJ2-1; the D is unclear. Trimming removed 2 bases from V and 2 bases from J, with 13 bases in between. Germline V gives CDR1 SGHTA, CDR2 FQGTGA. There are 16 residues in the CDR3.

The chain carries TRBV4-2 and TRBJ2-3; 14 nucleotides match TRBD2. J gave up 6 bases and V 4 bases, and 9 bases lay outside the gene matches. Germline CDR1 LGHNA, CDR2 YNFKEQ. This CDR3 contains 17 residues. The CDR3 nucleotides are TGTGCCAGCAGCCTAGCCGGGACTAGCGGGAGATCTGATACGCAGTATTTT. Translating it yields CASSLAGTSGRSDTQYF.

The chain combines TRBV7-6 with TRBJ1-6; D remains unclear. The CDR3 loop spans 18 amino acids. The germline V and J ends were trimmed by 1 base and 0 bases, with 13 bases remaining between them. CDR1 is SGHVS, CDR2 FNYEAQ, per germline. CDR3 in amino acids: CASSLEAGLSSYNSPLHF. CDR3 coding DNA: TGTGCCAGCAGCTTAGAGGCAGGCTTGAGCTCCTATAATTCACCCCTCCACTTT. Combining the CDR3 with reference TRBV7-6 and TRBJ1-6 gives the whole variable domain GAGVSQSPRYKVTKRGQDVALRCDPISGHVSLYWYRQALGQGPEFLTYFNYEAQQDKSGLPNDRFSAERPEGSISTLTIQRTEQRDSAMYRCASSLEAGLSSYNSPLHFGNGTRLTVT.

The CDR3 bases are TGTGCCAGTACCAAAGGACAGGCTAGGGGCAATCAGCCCCAGCATTTT. This codes for CASTKGQARGNQPQHF. V usage is TRBV19 and J usage is TRBJ1-5; 7 nucleotides match TRBD1. Per germline, CDR1 LNHDA and CDR2 SQIVND (reference sequence). V lost 7 bases to trimming and J lost 2 bases; unmatched junction nucleotides: 11. This CDR3 region has 16 residues.

This clone was picked up a small number of times. The chain uses TRBV6-5 and TRBJ1-3, with D maybe TRBD1 (5 bases). Trimming left V 6 bases short and J 4 bases short, with 13 bases between. This CDR3 has 14 amino acids. CDR1 is MNHEY and CDR2 is SVGAGI in the germline V gene. This CDR3 reads CASSLGGEGNTIYF. The CDR3, as DNA: TGTGCCAGCAGCCTCGGGGGTGAGGGAAACACCATATATTTT.

This chain connects TRBV6-5 to TRBJ1-2, with D possibly matching TRBD1 (6 bases). The CDR3 consists of 12 residues. The germline V and J ends were trimmed by 6 bases and 8 bases, with 13 bases remaining between them. CDR1 is MNHEY and CDR2 is SVGAGI in the germline V gene. The CDR3 nucleotides read TGTGCCAGCAGGCAAGGGGGACTAGGCTACACCTTC. The encoded protein is CASRQGGLGYTF.

The chain uses TRBV7-9 and TRBJ1-1, with a tentative D call TRBD1 (6 bases). V lost 5 bases, J lost 4 bases, and 14 bases lay in between. This CDR3 spans 14 amino acids. CDR1 and CDR2 (germline): SEHNR, FQNEAQ (reference sequence). CDR3 sequence: CASSPEGVGTEAFF. The DNA of the CDR3 is TGTGCCAGCAGCCCAGAGGGGGTTGGCACTGAAGCTTTCTTT.

The chain recombines TRBV10-1 with TRBJ2-2, with TRBD1 matching 8 bases. There are 16 residues in the CDR3. V lost 8 bases and J lost 5; bases outside the gene matches: 13. CDR1 is WNHNN, CDR2 SYGVQD, per germline (reference sequence). The DNA for the CDR3 is TGCGCCAGCTCCCATATTGGGACAGGTGATACCGGGGAGCTGTTTTTT. As protein: CASSHIGTGDTGELFF.

The J gene is TRBJ1-6, the V gene TRBV18, with no clear D. The V end was cut by 0 bases, the J end by 7 bases, with 10 bases between. The CDR3 consists of 15 residues. Germline CDR1 reads KGHSH; CDR2 reads LQKENI. CDR3 sequence reads: CASSPPVGPNSPLHF. Here the CDR3 DNA reads TGTGCCAGCTCACCACCGGTTGGCCCAAATTCACCCCTCCACTTT.

The chain employs TRBV12-3 or TRBV12-4 and TRBJ1-5; 8 bases are a match to TRBD1. This CDR3 region has 13 residues. The trim removed 1 base at V and 11 bases at J, leaving 4 bases unmatched. The DNA of the CDR3 is TGTGCCAGCAGTTTAGGTACAGGGGGGTCCCAGCATTTT. It translates to CASSLGTGGSQHF.

The chain recombines TRBV11-3 with TRBJ2-7; D might be TRBD2 (6 bases). V lost 4 bases and J 6 bases, leaving 13 bases between the germline ends. CDR1 and CDR2 (germline): SGHNT, YENEEA. The CDR3 is 13 residues long. Written as DNA, the CDR3 is TGTGCCAGCAGCTGGGGACTTTTCTCCGAGCAGTACTTC. Translating gives CASSWGLFSEQYF. Combining the CDR3 with reference TRBV11-3 and TRBJ2-7 gives the whole variable domain EAGVVQSPRYKIIEKKQPVAFWCNPISGHNTLYWYLQNLGQGPELLIRYENEEAVDDSQLPKDRFSAERLKGVDSTLKIQPAELGDSAVYLCASSWGLFSEQYFGPGTRLTVT.

The genes are TRBV3-1 (or the pseudogene TRBV3-2) and TRBJ2-5; 9 bases fit TRBD2. Germline V lookup: CDR1 LGHDT, CDR2 YNNKEL (reference sequence). The CDR3 totals 17 residues. Trimming took 3 bases from V and 4 from J; bases not matched to a gene: 12. The CDR3 is CASSHGSSGSGGETQYF. The CDR3 DNA is TGTGCCAGCAGCCATGGGAGTAGCGGGAGTGGTGGAGAGACCCAGTACTTC.

This clone was detected once. This sequence joins TRBV11-2 and TRBJ1-4; D is undetermined. Germline V gene sequence: CDR1 SGHAT, CDR2 FQNNGV. The CDR3 runs 15 residues. V was shortened by 0 bases and J by 10 bases, with 15 bases between the two germline ends. Here the CDR3 reads CASSLEVRRGAKLFF. The CDR3 region has the DNA TGTGCCAGCAGCTTAGAAGTACGGCGAGGTGCAAAACTGTTTTTT.

The CDR3 region is CATSRDPSGLGELFF. The CDR3 bases are TGTGCCACCAGCAGAGACCCAAGTGGGCTAGGGGAGCTGTTTTTT. The gene calls are TRBV15 and TRBJ2-2; D is undetermined. Germline V gene sequence: CDR1 LNHNV, CDR2 YYDKDF (reference sequence). This CDR3 has 15 amino acids. The V and J ends lost 0 bases and 8 bases respectively, with 13 bases between them.

This chain connects TRBV30 to TRBJ2-7; TRBD1 agrees at 10 bases. Germline V lookup: CDR1 GTSNPN, CDR2 SVGIG (reference sequence). This CDR3 is built from 15 residues. V lost 3 bases to trimming and J lost 2 bases; unmatched junction nucleotides: 7. The CDR3 DNA sequence: TGTGCCTGGAGAAGGGGACAGGGGTGGGCCTACGAGCAGTACTTC. Its translation: CAWRRGQGWAYEQYF.

This clone was recorded once. The chain recombines TRBV6-9 with TRBJ1-5; D not certain. CDR1 MNHGY and CDR2 SVAAGI come from the germline V gene. V was clipped by 2 bases and J by 0 bases, with 14 bases between them. The CDR3 contains 17 residues. The CDR3 DNA follows: TGTGCCAGCAGTTATCGGTCACGAGTAAATAGCAATCAGCCCCAGCATTTT. The encoded protein is CASSYRSRVNSNQPQHF.

This chain joins TRBV12-3 or TRBV12-4 and TRBJ2-1, with D unclear. The V gene lost 5 bases and the J gene lost 0 bases, with 5 bases spanning the gap. CDR3 length: 13 amino acids. The DNA of the CDR3 is TGTGCCAGCAGTACGGTCTCCTACAATGAGCAGTTCTTC. It yields the protein CASSTVSYNEQFF.

The gene calls are TRBV7-9 and TRBJ2-7; D gene unclear. The CDR3 has 15 amino acids. Germline loops: CDR1 SEHNR, CDR2 FQNEAQ (reference sequence). Trimming stripped 1 base from V and 0 bases from J, with 10 bases between. CDR3 residues: CASSLVFESSYEQYF. The CDR3 DNA reads as TGTGCCAGCAGCTTAGTCTTCGAGAGCTCCTACGAGCAGTACTTC.

CDR3 in DNA: TGTGCCAGCAGTGAGGGGGGGGCGCGGGGCAAAAACATTCAGTACTTC. Protein: CASSEGGARGKNIQYF. The chain recombines TRBV6-1 with TRBJ2-4, with a tentative D call TRBD2 (7 bases). The CDR3 runs 16 residues. V was shortened by 3 bases and J by 3 bases, with 15 bases between the two germline ends. CDR1 MNHNS and CDR2 SASEGT come from the germline V gene.

This clone came up once. The J gene is TRBJ1-2, the V gene TRBV19, with 7 bases fitting TRBD1. With V trimmed by 7 bases and J by 3 bases, 5 bases remained unmatched. This CDR3 is 13 amino acids long. Germline loops: CDR1 LNHDA, CDR2 SQIVND (reference sequence). CDR3 sequence: CASTWGQYYGYTF. CDR3 bases: TGTGCCAGTACCTGGGGACAGTACTATGGCTACACCTTC.

V usage is TRBV5-1 and J usage is TRBJ2-1; the match to TRBD2 covers 9 bases. V trimming: 0 bases; J trimming: 4 bases; junction bases outside the gene matches: 2. This CDR3 contains 15 residues. The germline gives CDR1 SGHRS, CDR2 YFSETQ. Written as DNA, the CDR3 is TGCGCCAGCAGCTTGGGTAGCGGGAGTTACAATGAGCAGTTCTTC. Translated: CASSLGSGSYNEQFF. The whole variable domain, remainder taken from reference TRBV5-1 and TRBJ2-1, is KAGVTQTPRYLIKTRGQQVTLSCSPISGHRSVSWYQQTPGQGLQFLFEYFSETQRNKGNFPGRFSGRQFSNSRSEMNVSTLELGDSALYLCASSLGSGSYNEQFFGPGTRLTVL.

The chain carries TRBV29-1 and TRBJ1-1; possible D gene TRBD1, 5 bases. Germline V gene lookup returns CDR1 SQVTM and CDR2 ANQGSEA. The CDR3 has 13 residues. The V end was cut by 5 bases, the J end by 1 base, with 11 bases between. CDR3 in amino acids: CSVNTGSNTEAFF. The CDR3 coding sequence is TGCAGCGTTAATACAGGCTCGAACACTGAAGCTTTCTTT.

The rearrangement uses TRBV7-3 and TRBJ1-6; 9 bases agree with TRBD1. This CDR3 is built from 14 residues. V gave up 5 bases and J gave up 7 bases; unmatched junction bases: 3. CDR1 and CDR2 (germline): SGHTA, FQGTGA. CDR3 DNA: TGTGCCAGCAGCCAAGGACAGGGGAATTCACCCCTCCACTTT. It is translated as CASSQGQGNSPLHF. Together with reference TRBV7-3 and TRBJ1-6, the CDR3 gives the full variable domain: GAGVSQTPSNKVTEKGKYVELRCDPISGHTALYWYRQSLGQGPEFLIYFQGTGAADDSGLPNDRFFAVRPEGSVSTLKIQRTERGDSAVYLCASSQGQGNSPLHFGNGTRLTVT.